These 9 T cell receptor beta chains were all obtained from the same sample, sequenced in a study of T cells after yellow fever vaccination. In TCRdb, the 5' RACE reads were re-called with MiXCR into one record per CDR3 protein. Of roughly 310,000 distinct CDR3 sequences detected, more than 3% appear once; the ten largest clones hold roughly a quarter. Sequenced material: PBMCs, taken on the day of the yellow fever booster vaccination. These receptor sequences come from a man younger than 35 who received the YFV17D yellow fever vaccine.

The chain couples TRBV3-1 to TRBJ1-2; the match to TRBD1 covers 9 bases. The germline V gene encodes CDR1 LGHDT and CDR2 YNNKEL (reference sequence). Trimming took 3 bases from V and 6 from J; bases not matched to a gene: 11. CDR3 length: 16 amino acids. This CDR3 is CASSQRWDREGNGYTF. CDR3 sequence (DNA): TGTGCCAGCAGCCAGAGATGGGACAGGGAAGGGAATGGCTACACCTTC.

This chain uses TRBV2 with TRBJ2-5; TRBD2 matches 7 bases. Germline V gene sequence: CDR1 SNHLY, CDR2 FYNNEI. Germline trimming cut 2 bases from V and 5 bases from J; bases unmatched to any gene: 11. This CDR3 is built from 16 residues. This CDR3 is CASSESRLAGRETQYF. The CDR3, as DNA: TGTGCCAGCAGTGAATCACGACTAGCTGGTCGGGAGACCCAGTACTTC.

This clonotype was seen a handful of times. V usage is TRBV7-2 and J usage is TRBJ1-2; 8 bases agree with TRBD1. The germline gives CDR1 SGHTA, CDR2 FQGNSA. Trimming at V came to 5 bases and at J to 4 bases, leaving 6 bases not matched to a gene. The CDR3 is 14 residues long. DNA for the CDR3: TGTGCCAGCAGCACCTACAGGGGGGGCTATGGCTACACCTTC. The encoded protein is CASSTYRGGYGYTF.

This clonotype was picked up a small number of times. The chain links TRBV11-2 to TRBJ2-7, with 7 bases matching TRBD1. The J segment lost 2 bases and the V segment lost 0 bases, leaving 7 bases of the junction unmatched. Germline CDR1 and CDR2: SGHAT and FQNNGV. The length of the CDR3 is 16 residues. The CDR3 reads CASSLDWDRNPYEQYF. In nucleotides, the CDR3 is TGTGCCAGCAGCTTAGATTGGGACAGAAATCCCTACGAGCAGTACTTC.

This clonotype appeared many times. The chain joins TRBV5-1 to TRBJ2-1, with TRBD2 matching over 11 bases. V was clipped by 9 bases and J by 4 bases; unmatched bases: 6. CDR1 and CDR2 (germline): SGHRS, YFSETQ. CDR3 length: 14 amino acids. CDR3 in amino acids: CATKLAGGYNEQFF. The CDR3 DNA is TGCGCCACCAAATTAGCGGGGGGGTACAATGAGCAGTTCTTC.

This CDR3 is CATSAQGKPQHF. Here the CDR3 DNA reads TGTGCCACCAGTGCACAGGGTAAGCCCCAGCATTTT. The rearrangement uses TRBV24-1 and TRBJ1-5, with D possibly matching TRBD1 (6 bases). The CDR3 extends over 12 amino acids. Germline values: CDR1 KGHDR, CDR2 SFDVKD. Trimming took off 5 bases at V and 8 bases at J, with 9 bases between the two ends.

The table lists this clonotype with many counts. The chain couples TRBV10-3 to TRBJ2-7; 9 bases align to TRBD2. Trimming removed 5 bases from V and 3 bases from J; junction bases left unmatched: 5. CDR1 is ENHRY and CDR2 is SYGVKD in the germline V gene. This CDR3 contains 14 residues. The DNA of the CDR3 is TGTGCCATCAGTCGAGCGGGGGGATACTACGAGCAGTACTTC. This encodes CAISRAGGYYEQYF.

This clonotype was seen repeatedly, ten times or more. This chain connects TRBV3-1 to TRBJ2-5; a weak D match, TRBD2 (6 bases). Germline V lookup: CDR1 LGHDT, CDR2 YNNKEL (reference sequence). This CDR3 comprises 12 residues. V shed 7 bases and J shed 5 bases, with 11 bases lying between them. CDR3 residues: CASNRLGETQYF. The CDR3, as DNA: TGTGCCAGCAACCGACTAGGGGAGACCCAGTACTTC.

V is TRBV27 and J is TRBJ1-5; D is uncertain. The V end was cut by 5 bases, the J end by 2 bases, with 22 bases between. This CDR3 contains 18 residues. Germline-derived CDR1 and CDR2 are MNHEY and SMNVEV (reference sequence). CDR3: CASSPRINPLSGNQPQHF. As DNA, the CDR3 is TGTGCCAGCAGTCCACGAATAAACCCCCTCTCAGGCAATCAGCCCCAGCATTTT.